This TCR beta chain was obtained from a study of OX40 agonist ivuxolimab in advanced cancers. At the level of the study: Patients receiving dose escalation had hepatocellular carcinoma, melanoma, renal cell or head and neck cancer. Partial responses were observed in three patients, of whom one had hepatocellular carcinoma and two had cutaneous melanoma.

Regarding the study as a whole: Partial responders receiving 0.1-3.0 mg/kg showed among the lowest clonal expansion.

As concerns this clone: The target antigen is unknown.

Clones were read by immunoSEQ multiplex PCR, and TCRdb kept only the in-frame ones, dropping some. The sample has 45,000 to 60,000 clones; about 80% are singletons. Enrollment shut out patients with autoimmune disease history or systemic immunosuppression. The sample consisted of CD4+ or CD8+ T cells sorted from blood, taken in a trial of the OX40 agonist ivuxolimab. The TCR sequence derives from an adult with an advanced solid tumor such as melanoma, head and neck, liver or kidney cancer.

The CDR3 DNA reads as TGTGCCAGCTCACCGTTCGAGGGGAACTATGGCTACACCTTC. As protein: CASSPFEGNYGYTF. The chain couples TRBV18 to TRBJ1-2, with D maybe TRBD1 (5 bases). The CDR3 is 14 amino acids. Germline CDR1 is KGHSH and CDR2 is LQKENI. Trimming took 3 bases from V and 2 from J, leaving 10 bases between them.